The source of this TCR beta chain is a study of identical twins. TCRdb redid the calling of the 5' RACE reads with MiXCR, one entry per CDR3 protein. This table holds a few hundred thousand distinct CDR3 sequences, approximately 14% found once. This clonotype was found a few times. The antigen is unknown. Looked up from germline, CDR1 is LNHDA and CDR2 is SQIVND (reference sequence). The CDR3 spans 17 residues. The V and J ends lost 3 bases and 0 bases, in that order; junction bases with no gene match: 3. Study-level points and caveats: Conclusions were based on cross-sectional statistical analysis, without following the same donors. Twins shared out-of-frame alpha sequences with excess low generation probability.

These data were likewise used in another study, on yellow fever vaccine responses in identical twins.

The chain carries TRBV19 and TRBJ2-2; 11 bases are a match to TRBD1. The receptor was derived from a woman younger than 30 in good health. Sample: CD4+ T cells sorted from blood. DNA for the CDR3: TGTGCCAGTAGTATCCGGACAGGGGGCTCGAACACCGGGGAGCTGTTTTTT. This gives the protein CASSIRTGGSNTGELFF.